Detailed here is one T cell receptor (beta chain). The TCR library protocol attached unique molecular identifiers to the individual cDNA molecules. TCRdb reprocessed the 5' RACE reads via MiXCR and lists one record per CDR3 protein. The sample lists just under 90,000 distinct CDR3 sequences, around 14% seen once, with 5.5% to 8% in the top ten. This specimen comes from a study of early T cells in non-severe SARS-CoV-2 infection. Across the whole study: Chains stayed unpaired after sequencing of bulk RNA from unsorted whole blood.

Germline CDR1 MNHEY, CDR2 SMNVEV (reference sequence). Trimming took 5 bases from V and 2 from J, leaving 7 bases between them. The CDR3 loop spans 13 amino acids. The source of this sequence is an adult who was a healthcare worker with PCR-confirmed SARS-CoV-2 infection or an uninfected control (not recorded which). This chain links TRBV27 with TRBJ1-5; D is uncertain. Sequenced: whole blood. The CDR3 nucleotides read TGTGCCAGCAGTCCCCGGGGCAATCAGCCCCAGCATTTT. Protein sequence: CASSPRGNQPQHF.